This TCR beta chain was captured by sequencing in a study of blood T cell repertoires in COVID-19. Clones were sequenced by immunoSEQ multiplex PCR, and TCRdb holds only the in-frame ones, with some missing. The table includes under 130,000 clones, around 66% detected once. The trim removed 7 bases at V and 6 bases at J, leaving 5 bases unmatched. CDR1 is SQVTM and CDR2 is ANQGSEA in the germline V gene. The length of the CDR3 is 13 residues. V usage is TRBV29-1 and J usage is TRBJ2-2; TRBD1 aligns across 10 bases. The sample was peripheral blood. The receptor was derived from an older man with acute or convalescent COVID-19. For the CDR3, the DNA is TGCAGCGCAAAGGACAGGGGGTCCGGGGAGCTGTTTTTT. Encoded protein: CSAKDRGSGELFF.